This T cell receptor beta chain was obtained from a study of cytomegalovirus exposure and HLA in healthy donors. Study outcomes and limitations: The study carried out a later analysis of TCR beta sequences. It associated approximately 17,000 of them with specific HLA alleles at a false discovery rate of 0.05. Reports indicated that the classifier achieved high specificity and sensitivity in diagnosing cytomegalovirus status.

Points on this clone: As yet, its antigen is unknown.

It was with 60 Vbeta and 13 Jbeta primers that the PCR ran. Original processing methods: Per a later analysis, the number of unique TCR beta chains was some 82 million, of which some 10 million were shared. The table came from immunoSEQ multiplex PCR; TCRdb's copy has only in-frame clones and leaves some out. V, J and clone size reflect that table, while D and trimming were determined from the DNA. Of about 120,000 clones in the sample, around 77% were seen once. Unmatched junction bases numbered 5, after V lost 6 bases and J lost 3 bases. The germline V gene encodes CDR1 MRHNA and CDR2 SNTAGT. The CDR3 spans 15 residues.

The receptor's source is a man between 18 and 35 years old in good health and CMV-seropositive. The sample consisted of PBMCs. This rearrangement joins TRBV6-4 to TRBJ2-3; 11 nucleotides match TRBD1. In DNA, the CDR3 is TGTGCCAGCAGAAGGACAGGGGGCGAAACAGATACGCAGTATTTT. The encoded protein is CASRRTGGETDTQYF.